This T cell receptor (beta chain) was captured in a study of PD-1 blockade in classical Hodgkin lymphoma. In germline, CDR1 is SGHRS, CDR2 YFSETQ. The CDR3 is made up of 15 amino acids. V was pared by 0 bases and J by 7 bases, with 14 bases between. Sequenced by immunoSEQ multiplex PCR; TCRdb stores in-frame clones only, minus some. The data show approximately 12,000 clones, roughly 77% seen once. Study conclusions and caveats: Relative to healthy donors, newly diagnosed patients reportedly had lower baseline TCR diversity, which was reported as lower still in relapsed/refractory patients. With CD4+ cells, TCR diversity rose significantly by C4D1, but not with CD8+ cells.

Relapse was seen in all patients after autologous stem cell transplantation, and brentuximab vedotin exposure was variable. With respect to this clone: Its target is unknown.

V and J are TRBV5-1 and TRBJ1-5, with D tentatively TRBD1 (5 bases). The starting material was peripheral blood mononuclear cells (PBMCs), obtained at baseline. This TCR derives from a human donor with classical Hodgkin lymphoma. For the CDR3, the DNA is TGCGCCAGCAGCTTGGATGAGGGGCGGGGGCAGCCCCAGCATTTT. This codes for CASSLDEGRGQPQHF.